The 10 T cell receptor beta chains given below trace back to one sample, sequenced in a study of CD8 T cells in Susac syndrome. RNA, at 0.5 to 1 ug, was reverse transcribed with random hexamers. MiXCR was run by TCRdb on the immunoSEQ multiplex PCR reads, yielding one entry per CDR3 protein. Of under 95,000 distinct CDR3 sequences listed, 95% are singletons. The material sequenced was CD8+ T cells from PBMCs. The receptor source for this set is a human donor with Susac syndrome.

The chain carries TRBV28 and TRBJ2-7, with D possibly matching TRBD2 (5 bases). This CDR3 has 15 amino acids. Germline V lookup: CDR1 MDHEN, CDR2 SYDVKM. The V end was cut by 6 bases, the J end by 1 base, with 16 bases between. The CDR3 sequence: CASSPNLAQSYEQYF. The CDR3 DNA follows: TGTGCCAGCAGCCCGAACCTAGCCCAATCCTACGAGCAGTACTTC.

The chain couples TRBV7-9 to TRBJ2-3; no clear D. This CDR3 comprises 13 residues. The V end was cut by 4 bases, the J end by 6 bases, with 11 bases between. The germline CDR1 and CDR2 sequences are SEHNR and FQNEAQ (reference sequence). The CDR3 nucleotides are TGTGCCAGCAGCTCCTTCCAATCGGATACGCAGTATTTT. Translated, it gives CASSSFQSDTQYF.

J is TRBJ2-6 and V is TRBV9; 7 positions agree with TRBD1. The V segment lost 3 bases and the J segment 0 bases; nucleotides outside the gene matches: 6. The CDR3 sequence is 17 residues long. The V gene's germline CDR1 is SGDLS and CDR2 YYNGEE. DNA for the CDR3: TGTGCCAGCAGCGGGGGACAGTCCTCCTCTGGGGCCAACGTCCTGACTTTC. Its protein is CASSGGQSSSGANVLTF. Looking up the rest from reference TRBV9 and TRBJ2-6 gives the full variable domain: DSGVTQTPKHLITATGQRVTLRCSPRSGDLSVYWYQQSLDQGLQFLIQYYNGEERAKGNILERFSAQQFPDLHSELNLSSLELGDSALYFCASSGGQSSSGANVLTFGAGSRLTVL.

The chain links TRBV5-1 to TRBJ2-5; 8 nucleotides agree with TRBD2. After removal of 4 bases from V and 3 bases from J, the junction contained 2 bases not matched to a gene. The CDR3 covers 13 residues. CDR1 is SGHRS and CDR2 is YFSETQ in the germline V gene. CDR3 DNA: TGCGCCAGCAGCAAACTAGCGGAAGAGACCCAGTACTTC. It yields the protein CASSKLAEETQYF.

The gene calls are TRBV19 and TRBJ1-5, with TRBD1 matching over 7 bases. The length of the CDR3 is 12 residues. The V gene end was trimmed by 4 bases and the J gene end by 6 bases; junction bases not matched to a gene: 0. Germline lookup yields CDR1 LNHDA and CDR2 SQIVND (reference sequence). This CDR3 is CASSTGGQPQHF. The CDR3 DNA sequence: TGTGCCAGTAGTACAGGGGGTCAGCCCCAGCATTTT.

The CDR3 nucleotides read TGTGCCAGCTCAAACACCGATTCCTACGAGCAGTACTTC. Translated: CASSNTDSYEQYF. V gene TRBV18 combines with J gene TRBJ2-7; D is ambiguous. Trimming cost V 5 bases and J 1 base, with 9 bases left between them. CDR1 KGHSH and CDR2 LQKENI come from the germline V gene. CDR3 size: 13 residues.

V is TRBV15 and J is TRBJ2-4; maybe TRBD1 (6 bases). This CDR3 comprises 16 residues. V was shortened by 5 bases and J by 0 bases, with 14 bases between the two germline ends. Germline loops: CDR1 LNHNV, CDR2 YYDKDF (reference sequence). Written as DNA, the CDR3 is TGTGCCACCAGCTATGCCTCAGGGGTAGCCAAAAACATTCAGTACTTC. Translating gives CATSYASGVAKNIQYF.

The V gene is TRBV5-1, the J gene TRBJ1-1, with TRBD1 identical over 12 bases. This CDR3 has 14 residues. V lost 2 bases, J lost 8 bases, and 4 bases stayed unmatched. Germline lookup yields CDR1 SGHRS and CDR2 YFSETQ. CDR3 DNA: TGCGCCAGCAGCTTCGGGACAGGGGGCGAGGAAGCTTTCTTT. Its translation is CASSFGTGGEEAFF.

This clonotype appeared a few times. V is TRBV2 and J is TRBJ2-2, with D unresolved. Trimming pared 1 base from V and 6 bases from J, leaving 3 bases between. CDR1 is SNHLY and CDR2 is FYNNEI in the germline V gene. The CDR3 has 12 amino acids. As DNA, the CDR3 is TGTGCCAGCAGTGAAGTGGCCGGGGAGCTGTTTTTT. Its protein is CASSEVAGELFF.

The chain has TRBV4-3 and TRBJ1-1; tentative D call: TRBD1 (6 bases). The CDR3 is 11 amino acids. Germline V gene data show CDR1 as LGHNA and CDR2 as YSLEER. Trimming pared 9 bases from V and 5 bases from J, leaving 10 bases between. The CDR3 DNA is TGCGCCAGTGGTAGGGGGACTGAAGCTTTCTTT. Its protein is CASGRGTEAFF.